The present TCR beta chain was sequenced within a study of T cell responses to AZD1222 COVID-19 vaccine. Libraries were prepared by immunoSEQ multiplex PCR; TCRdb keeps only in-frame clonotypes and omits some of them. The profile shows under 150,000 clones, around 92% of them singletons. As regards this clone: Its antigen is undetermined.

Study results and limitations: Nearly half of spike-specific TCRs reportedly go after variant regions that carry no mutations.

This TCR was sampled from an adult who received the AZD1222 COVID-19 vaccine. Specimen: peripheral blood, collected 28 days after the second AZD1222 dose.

CDR3 in DNA: TGTGCCAGCAGCCGGAAGACAGGAAATGAGCAGTTCTTC. It yields the protein CASSRKTGNEQFF. The rearrangement uses TRBV9 and TRBJ2-1; D possibly corresponds to TRBD1 (6 bases). Germline-derived CDR1 and CDR2 are SGDLS and YYNGEE. Trimming cost V 4 bases and J 7 bases, with 12 bases left between them. CDR3 size: 13 residues.